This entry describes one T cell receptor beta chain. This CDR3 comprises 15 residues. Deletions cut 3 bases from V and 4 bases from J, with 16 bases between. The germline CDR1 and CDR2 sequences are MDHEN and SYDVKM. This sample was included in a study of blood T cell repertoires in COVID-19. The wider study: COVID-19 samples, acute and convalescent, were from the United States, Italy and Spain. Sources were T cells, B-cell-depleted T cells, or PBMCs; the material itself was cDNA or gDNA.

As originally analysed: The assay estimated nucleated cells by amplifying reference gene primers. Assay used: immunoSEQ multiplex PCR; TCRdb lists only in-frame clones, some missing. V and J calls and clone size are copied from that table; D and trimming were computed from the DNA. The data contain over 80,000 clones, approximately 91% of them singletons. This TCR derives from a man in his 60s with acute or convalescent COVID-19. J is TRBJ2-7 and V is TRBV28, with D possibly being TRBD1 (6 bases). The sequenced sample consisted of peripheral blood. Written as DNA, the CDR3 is TGTGCCAGCAGTTTTGTAAGGGGAACAGGGTACGAGCAGTACTTC. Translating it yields CASSFVRGTGYEQYF.